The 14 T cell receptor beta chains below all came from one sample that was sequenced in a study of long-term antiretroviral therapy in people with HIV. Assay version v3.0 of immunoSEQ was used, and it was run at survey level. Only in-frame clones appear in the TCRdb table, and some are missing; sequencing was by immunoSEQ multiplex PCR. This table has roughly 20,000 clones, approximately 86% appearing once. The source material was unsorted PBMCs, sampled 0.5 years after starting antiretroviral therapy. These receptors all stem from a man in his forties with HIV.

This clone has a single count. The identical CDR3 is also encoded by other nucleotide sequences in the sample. CDR3 nucleotide sequence: TGTGCCAGCAGCTTGGGGAGCGGGAGGGAGACCCAGTACTTC. It codes for CASSLGSGRETQYF. J is TRBJ2-5 and V is TRBV5-6; 9 bases line up with TRBD2. Per the germline V gene, CDR1 is SGHDT and CDR2 is YYEEEE. Losses at the gene ends were 0 bases for V and 5 bases for J; bases not matched to a gene: 2. The CDR3 runs to 14 residues.

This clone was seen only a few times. CDR3 sequence (DNA): TGTGCCAGCCAGGGGGTTGAGCAGTTCTTC. As protein: CASQGVEQFF. The J gene is TRBJ2-1, the V gene TRBV6-1; 7 bases agree with TRBD1. This CDR3 region has 10 residues. Per the germline V gene, CDR1 is MNHNS and CDR2 is SASEGT. Germline trimming cut 8 bases from V and 9 bases from J; bases unmatched to any gene: 1.

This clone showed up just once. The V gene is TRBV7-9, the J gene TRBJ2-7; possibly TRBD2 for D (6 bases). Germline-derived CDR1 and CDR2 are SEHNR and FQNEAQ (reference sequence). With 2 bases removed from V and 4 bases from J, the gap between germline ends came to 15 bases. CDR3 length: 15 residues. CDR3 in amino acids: CASSLRGGGWYEQYF. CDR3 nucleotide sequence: TGTGCCAGCAGCTTAAGGGGCGGAGGGTGGTACGAGCAGTACTTC.

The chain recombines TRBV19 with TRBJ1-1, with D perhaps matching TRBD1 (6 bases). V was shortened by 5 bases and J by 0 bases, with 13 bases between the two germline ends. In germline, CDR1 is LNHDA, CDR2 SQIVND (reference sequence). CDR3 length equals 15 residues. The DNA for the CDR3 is TGTGCCAGTAGTGCTTCGGACAGCATGAACACTGAAGCTTTCTTT. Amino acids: CASSASDSMNTEAFF.

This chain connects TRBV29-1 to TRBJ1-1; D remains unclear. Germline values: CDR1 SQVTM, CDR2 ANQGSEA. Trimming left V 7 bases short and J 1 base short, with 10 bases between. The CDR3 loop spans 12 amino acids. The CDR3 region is CSAQWANTEAFF. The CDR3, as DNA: TGCAGCGCCCAGTGGGCGAACACTGAAGCTTTCTTT.

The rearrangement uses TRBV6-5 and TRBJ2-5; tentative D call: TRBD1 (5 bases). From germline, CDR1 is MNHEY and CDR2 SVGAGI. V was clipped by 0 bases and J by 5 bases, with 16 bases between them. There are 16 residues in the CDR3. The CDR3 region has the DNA TGTGCCAGCAGTTACTCGAATAGGGGCCTCGGGGAGACCCAGTACTTC. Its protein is CASSYSNRGLGETQYF.

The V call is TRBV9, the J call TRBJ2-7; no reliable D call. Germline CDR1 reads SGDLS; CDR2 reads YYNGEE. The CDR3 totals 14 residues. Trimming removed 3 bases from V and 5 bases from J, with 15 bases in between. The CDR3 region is CASSAPSFPHEQYF. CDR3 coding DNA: TGTGCCAGCAGCGCCCCCTCTTTCCCCCACGAGCAGTACTTC.

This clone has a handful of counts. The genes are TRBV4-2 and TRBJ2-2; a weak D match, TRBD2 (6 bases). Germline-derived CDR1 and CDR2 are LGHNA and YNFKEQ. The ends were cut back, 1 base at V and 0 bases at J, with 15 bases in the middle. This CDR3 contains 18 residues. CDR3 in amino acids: CASSQAPRGQTNTGELFF. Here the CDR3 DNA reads TGTGCCAGCAGCCAAGCCCCGCGGGGCCAGACGAACACCGGGGAGCTGTTTTTT.

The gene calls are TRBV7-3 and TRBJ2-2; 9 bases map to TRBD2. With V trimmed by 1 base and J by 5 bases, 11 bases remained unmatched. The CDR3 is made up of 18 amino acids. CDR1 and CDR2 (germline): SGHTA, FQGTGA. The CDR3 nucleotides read TGTGCCAGCAGCTTAAATTTGATGGCTAGCGGGACAACCGGGGAGCTGTTTTTT. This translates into CASSLNLMASGTTGELFF.

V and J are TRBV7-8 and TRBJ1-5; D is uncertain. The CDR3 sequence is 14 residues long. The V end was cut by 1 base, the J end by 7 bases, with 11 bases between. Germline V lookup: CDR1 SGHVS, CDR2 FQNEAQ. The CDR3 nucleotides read TGTGCCAGCAGCTTAGGTAGAGGGCAACAGCCCCAGCATTTT. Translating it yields CASSLGRGQQPQHF.

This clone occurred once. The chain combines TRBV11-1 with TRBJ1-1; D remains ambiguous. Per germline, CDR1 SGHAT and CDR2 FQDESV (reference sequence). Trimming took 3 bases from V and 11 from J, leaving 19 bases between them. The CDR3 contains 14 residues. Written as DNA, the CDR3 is TGTGCCAGCAGCTTGTCGCCCCTCGCGGGGAACGCTTTCTTT. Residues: CASSLSPLAGNAFF.

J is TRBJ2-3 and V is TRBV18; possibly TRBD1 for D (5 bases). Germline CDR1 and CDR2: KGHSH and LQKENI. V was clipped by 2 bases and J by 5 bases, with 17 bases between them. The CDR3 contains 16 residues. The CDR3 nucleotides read TGTGCCAGCTCACCATATAAAACAGTAGGGGTAGATACGCAGTATTTT. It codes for CASSPYKTVGVDTQYF.

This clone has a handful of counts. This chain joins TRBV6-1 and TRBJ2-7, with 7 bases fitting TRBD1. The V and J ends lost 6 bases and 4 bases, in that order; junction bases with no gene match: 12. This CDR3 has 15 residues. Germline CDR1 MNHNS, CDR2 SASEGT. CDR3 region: CASSVIGTETYEQYF. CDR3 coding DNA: TGTGCCAGCAGCGTCATCGGGACAGAGACATACGAGCAGTACTTC.

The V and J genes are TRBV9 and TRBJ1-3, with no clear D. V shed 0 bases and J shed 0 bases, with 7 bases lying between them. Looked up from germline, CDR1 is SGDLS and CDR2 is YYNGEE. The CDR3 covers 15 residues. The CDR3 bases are TGTGCCAGCAGCGTAGATCCCGGCTCTGGAAACACCATATATTTT. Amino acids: CASSVDPGSGNTIYF.